The entry below gives a single T cell receptor beta chain sequence along with its context. TCRdb processed the 5' RACE reads anew with MiXCR; each CDR3 protein has one entry. The sample lists 250,000 to 350,000 distinct CDR3 sequences; around 15% were seen once. The source of the sample is a study of T-cell memory formation after mild COVID-19. Study context: Largely, the TCR clusters proved donor specific.

Germline loops: CDR1 SNHLY, CDR2 FYNNEI. With 6 bases removed from V and 4 bases from J, the gap between germline ends came to 9 bases. The CDR3 loop spans 12 amino acids. The specimen was PBMCs or a T cell subset sorted from them (not recorded which). This TCR was sampled from a man in his late teens or twenties who had mild COVID-19 (a few samples of this study predate the infection). Cell type and time point are not known. The chain uses TRBV2 and TRBJ1-2; possibly TRBD1 for D (5 bases). CDR3 nucleotides: TGTGCCAGCAGAGACAGTTTCTATGGCTACACCTTC. Translation: CASRDSFYGYTF.